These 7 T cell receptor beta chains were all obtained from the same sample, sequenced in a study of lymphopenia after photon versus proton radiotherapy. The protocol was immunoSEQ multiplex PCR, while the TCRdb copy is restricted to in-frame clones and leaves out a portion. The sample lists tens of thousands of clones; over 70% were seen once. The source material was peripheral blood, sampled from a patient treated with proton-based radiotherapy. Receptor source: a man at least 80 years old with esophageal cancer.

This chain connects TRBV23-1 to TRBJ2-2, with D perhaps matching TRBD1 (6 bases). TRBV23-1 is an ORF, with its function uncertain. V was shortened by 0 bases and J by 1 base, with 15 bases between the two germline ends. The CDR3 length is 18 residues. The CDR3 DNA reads TGCGCCAGCAGTCAATCGACAGGCTTTGTTAAGAACACCGGGGAGCTGTTTTTT. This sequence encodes CASSQSTGFVKNTGELFF.

The CDR3 spells CASSQDDSADSYNEQFF. The CDR3, as DNA: TGCGCCAGCAGCCAAGATGATAGCGCGGACTCCTACAATGAGCAGTTCTTC. The chain uses TRBV4-3 and TRBJ2-1; D might be TRBD2 (5 bases). The V end was cut by 0 bases, the J end by 0 bases, with 12 bases between. There are 17 residues in the CDR3. Germline CDR1 reads LGHNA; CDR2 reads YSLEER.

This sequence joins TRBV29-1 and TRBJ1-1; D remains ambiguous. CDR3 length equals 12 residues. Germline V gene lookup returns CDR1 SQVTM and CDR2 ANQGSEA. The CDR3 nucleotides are TGCAACGGTGGCGGGAGTCGGACTGAAGCTTTCTTT. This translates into CNGGGSRTEAFF.

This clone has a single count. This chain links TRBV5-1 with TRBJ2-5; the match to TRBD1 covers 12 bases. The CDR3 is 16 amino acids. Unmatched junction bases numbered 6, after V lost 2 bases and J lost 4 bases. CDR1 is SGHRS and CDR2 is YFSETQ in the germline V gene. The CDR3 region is CASSLQPGQGAETQYF. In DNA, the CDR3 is TGCGCCAGCAGCTTACAGCCGGGACAGGGGGCAGAGACCCAGTACTTC.

The DNA for the CDR3 is TGCGCCAGCAGCCAAGATCCCCGCGGGGGGGGAATGTACGAGCAGTACTTC. This codes for CASSQDPRGGGMYEQYF. The chain is built from TRBV4-3 and TRBJ2-7; 9 positions agree with TRBD2. With 0 bases clipped from V and 4 bases from J, the junction kept 10 bases outside the gene matches. There are 17 residues in the CDR3. Germline V gene sequence: CDR1 LGHNA, CDR2 YSLEER.

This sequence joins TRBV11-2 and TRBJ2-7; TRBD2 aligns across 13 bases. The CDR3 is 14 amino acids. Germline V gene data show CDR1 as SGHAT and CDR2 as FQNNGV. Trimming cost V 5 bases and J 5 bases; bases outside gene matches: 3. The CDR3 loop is CASSTGTSGDEQYF. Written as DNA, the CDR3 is TGTGCCAGCAGCACCGGGACTAGCGGGGACGAGCAGTACTTC.

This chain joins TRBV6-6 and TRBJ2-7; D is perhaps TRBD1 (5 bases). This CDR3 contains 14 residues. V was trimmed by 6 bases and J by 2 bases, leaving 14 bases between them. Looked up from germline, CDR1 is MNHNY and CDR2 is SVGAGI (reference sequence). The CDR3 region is CASREPRVPYEQYF. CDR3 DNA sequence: TGTGCCAGCAGGGAACCCAGGGTCCCCTACGAGCAGTACTTC.